Detailed here is one T cell receptor beta chain. There is no known antigen for this receptor. Per-nucleotide qualities are absent, and no much larger clonotype sits a single base away. The TCR beta CDR3 regions were amplified from the RNA transcripts. A first-round RT-PCR of the TCR CDR3 used the HTBI primer set with the Qiagen OneStep RT-PCR kit. Libraries were constructed in a second round of multiplex PCR, after which size selection and purification were performed. Paired-end sequencing of the libraries was performed with 100 bp reads on an Illumina HiSeq2000. Regarding the original processing steps: SOAPnuke was used to process the raw data, throwing out any read that contained adapters or uncalled bases, had a mean Phred below 15, or lacked an exact constant-primer or identifier match. COPE v1.2.5 was used to merge high-quality paired reads, and clonotypes were defined as unique nucleotide sequences. MiTCR v1.1 was used to align clonotypes to the IMGT TRBV, TRBD and TRBJ reference segments. Analysis was restricted to V-J combinations with a frequency above 0.0001, which covered roughly 99% of repertoires. A TCS score was defined as the ratio between F50 (clonal expansion) and ExV (chaos), using BLOSUM62-based TCRdist between CDR3 peptides within each V-J. Welch's t-statistics and random forest reduced roughly 500 V-J features to 10 to 15, which were used in a naive Bayes classifier (R e1071). TCRdb's own reprocessing of the public reads used fastp at Q25 and MiXCR and kept productive beta chains. A single entry per CDR3 protein holds the most common genes and DNA from its merged rows. TCRdb's processing, not the study's, gives the V and J calls here. Recorded for this sample are 600,000 to 650,000 distinct CDR3 sequences; roughly 20% of them occurred a single time. The top ten clones comprise about 34% of the sample.

This entry is derived from a study of T cells in Graves' hyperthyroidism and ophthalmopathy (dated by TCRdb to the late 2010s). Notes on the research overall: Peripheral blood was sampled at the time of initial diagnosis, prior to any treatment. A discovery cohort of about 96 patients, 43 with Graves' ophthalmopathy and 57 with stable Graves' hyperthyroidism, was used to find distinguishing TCR V-J signatures. Prospective prediction of ophthalmopathy was tested in an independent validation cohort of fewer than 20 hyperthyroidism patients and some 17 patients who later progressed to ophthalmopathy. The 100 or so discovery patients were randomly split 7:3 into training and test sets. In about 6 Graves' hyperthyroidism patients, the study also compared T-cell repertoires from thyroid tissue with T-cell repertoires from blood. After sampling, hyperthyroidism patients received methimazole starting at 30 mg daily, and ophthalmopathy patients received high-dose intravenous methylprednisolone. TCR Vbeta CDR3 sequencing of 135 peripheral blood samples (roughly 43 ophthalmopathy, roughly 74 hyperthyroidism and roughly 17 progressor patients) is reported in the paper.

In the ophthalmopathy patients, disease was moderately to severely active, with a Clinical Activity Score of 3 or more, a NOSPECS grade of 4 or more, and a duration of less than 3 months. The study excluded patients with uncontrolled infections, other autoimmune diseases, pregnancy or lactation. Diagnoses were established on the basis of clinical symptoms, serum thyroxine and TRAb, thyroid ultrasound, and orbital computed tomography. PBMCs were separated from roughly 10 ml of fresh peripheral blood using Ficoll-Paque density gradient centrifugation. Trizol reagent was used to extract total RNA, and RNA quality was then checked on an Agilent 2100 Bioanalyzer. The CDR3 goes from the cysteine to the phenylalanine over 16 residues. CDR3 DNA only is kept here, 48 bases in frame from base 1. V is reduced by 0 bases and J by 0 bases, leaving a spacing of 11 bases between them. For CDR1 and CDR2, the germline V gene (reference sequence) lists MNHNY and SVGAGI.

What the authors observed across the whole study: In validation, the model predicted progression to ophthalmopathy with just under 71% sensitivity and less than 75% specificity, a median of approximately 6.7 months before onset. Sample size was not statistically predetermined, and investigators were not blinded to group allocation. Most expanded thyroid clonotypes (frequency above 0.001) were also found in blood, which suggests that blood repertoires may mirror thyroid immune responses. Ophthalmopathy was separated from stable hyperthyroidism by a 13 V-J signature model, with just over 85% sensitivity and just over 81% specificity obtained in cross-validation and 80%/75% obtained in testing.

This chain is built from TRBV6-6 and TRBJ2-5; 6 matching bases give a weak D call of TRBD2. Sequenced: blood. This TCR was recovered from a man aged 25 to 45 with Graves' ophthalmopathy. The bases are TGTGCCAGCAGTTACTCCTCGGCGGGGTACCAAGAGACCCAGTACTTC. Translated, this is CASSYSSAGYQETQYF.